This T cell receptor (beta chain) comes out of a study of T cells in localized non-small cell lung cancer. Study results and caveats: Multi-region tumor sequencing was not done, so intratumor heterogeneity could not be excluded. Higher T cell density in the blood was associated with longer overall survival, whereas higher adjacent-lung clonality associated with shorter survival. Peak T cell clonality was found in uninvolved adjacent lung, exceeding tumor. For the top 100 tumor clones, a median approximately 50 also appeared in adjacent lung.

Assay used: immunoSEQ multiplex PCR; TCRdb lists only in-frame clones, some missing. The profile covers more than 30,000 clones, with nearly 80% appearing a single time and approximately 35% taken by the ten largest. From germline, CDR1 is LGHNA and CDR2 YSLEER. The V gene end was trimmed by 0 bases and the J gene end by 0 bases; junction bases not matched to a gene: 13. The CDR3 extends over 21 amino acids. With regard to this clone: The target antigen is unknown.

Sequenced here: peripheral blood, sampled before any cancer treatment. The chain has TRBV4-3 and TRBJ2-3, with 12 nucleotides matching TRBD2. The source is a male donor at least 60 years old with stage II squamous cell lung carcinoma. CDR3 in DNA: TGCGCCAGCAGCCAAGATCGGGGACTAGCGGGCCTGAGCTCTAGCACAGATACGCAGTATTTT. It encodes CASSQDRGLAGLSSSTDTQYF.